This note documents a single T cell receptor (delta chain) sequence. The antigen it recognizes is unknown. No per-base quality is available; no much larger clone lies one base away. Libraries were constructed by multiplex PCR. The reads were generated on an Illumina MiSeq. From each sorted gammadelta T cell sample, both TCR gamma (TRG) and TCR delta (TRD) chains were sequenced. The study's processing was this. The repertoire analyses used clonotype tree plots, the accumulated frequency of the top 20 clonotypes, and diversity index (DI) and D75 metrics. Identical DNA sequences were merged into single rows after TCRdb reprocessed the public reads with CATT. In this record, the V and J calls reflect TCRdb's handling and not the investigators' own analysis. This sample is represented by some 51,000 delta-chain clones; roughly 2% of them were singletons. The ten top clones hold roughly a quarter of the sample.

For bulk TCR repertoire analysis, Vgamma9/Vdelta2+ and Vdelta2-negative gammadelta T cell populations were isolated by flow sorting from peripheral blood mononuclear cells. The sample belongs to a study of γδ T cells in repeated Plasmodium falciparum infection (dated by TCRdb to the early 2020s). Notes on the research overall: The natural-infection arm enrolled Malian children exposed to intense seasonal malaria transmission and compared the Malian children with Australian children matched for age and gender. Four controlled human malaria infections were administered to about five malaria-naive U.S. adults over 644 days by bites from P. falciparum NF54-infected Anopheles stephensi mosquitoes. Samples from controlled-infection subjects were taken at baseline, right before selected infections, and 21 days after each infection. Malian gammadelta TCR repertoires were analysed cross-sectionally in periods with no transmission and longitudinally across episodes of acute febrile malaria. The study examined how repeated Plasmodium falciparum infection shapes the human gammadelta T cell repertoire, using natural infection in Mali and controlled human malaria infection.

Here V drops 3 bases and J drops 0 bases, and the junction holds 9 bases not matched to any gene. The germline V gene yields TSESDYY for CDR1 and QEAYKQQN for CDR2. From cysteine to phenylalanine, the CDR3 is 18 amino acids long. The entry retains the CDR3 DNA only, 54 bases that are in frame from base 1. The investigation overall reported the following: In Vdelta2-negative gammadelta TCR repertoires, which were largely Vdelta1+, repeated controlled infections appeared to drive waves of new clonotype selection. Vgamma9/Vdelta2+ TCR repertoires showed a highly stable polyclonal repertoire over time and infection, with many inter-individual overlapping TCRgamma sequences. Because the controlled-infection cohort was small, analysis of inter-individual variability in gammadelta T cell responses was limited. Generalizability was limited because the Malian cohort came from a small rural village made up predominantly of one ethnic group. Vdelta2-negative gammadelta TCR repertoires from Malian children appeared more clonally expanded, less diverse and less shared than those of Australian children.

Rearrangement joined TRAV38-2/DV8 to TRDJ1, and TRDD3 matches 12 of the central bases. TCRdb records no J gene; here it was assigned by comparing the DNA to germline. This clonotype originated in a pool of human donors (malaria-infected and uninfected, not separated). The sequenced sample was gamma-delta T cells from blood. Here is the DNA: TGTGCTTATAGGATGCTACTGGGGGATACTTGGTACACCGATAAACTCATCTTT. Translated, this is CAYRMLLGDTWYTDKLIF.